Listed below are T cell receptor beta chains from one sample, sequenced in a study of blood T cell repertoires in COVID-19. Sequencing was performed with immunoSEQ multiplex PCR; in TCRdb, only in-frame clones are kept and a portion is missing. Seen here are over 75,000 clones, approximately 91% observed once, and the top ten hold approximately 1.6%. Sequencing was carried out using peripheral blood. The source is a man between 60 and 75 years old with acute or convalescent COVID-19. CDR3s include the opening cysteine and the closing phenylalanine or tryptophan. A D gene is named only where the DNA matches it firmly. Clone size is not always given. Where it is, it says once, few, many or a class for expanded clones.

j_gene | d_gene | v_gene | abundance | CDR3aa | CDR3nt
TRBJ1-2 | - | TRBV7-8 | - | CASRSGSNYGYTF | TGTGCCAGCCGCAGCGGGTCTAACTATGGCTACACCTTC
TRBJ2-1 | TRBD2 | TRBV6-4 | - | CASSFREGSYNEQFF | TGTGCCAGCAGTTTCCGGGAGGGCTCCTACAATGAGCAGTTCTTC
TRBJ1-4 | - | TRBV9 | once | CASSVEGGLVEKLFF | TGTGCCAGCAGCGTAGAGGGGGGGCTGGTTGAAAAACTGTTTTTT
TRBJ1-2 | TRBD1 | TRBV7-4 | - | CASSLLGYPGTGPCNYGYTF | TGTGCCAGCAGCTTATTGGGATATCCCGGGACAGGGCCATGTAACTATGGCTACACCTTC
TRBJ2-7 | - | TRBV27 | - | CASSLTPGSYEQYF | TGTGCCAGCAGTTTAACCCCCGGGTCCTACGAGCAGTACTTC
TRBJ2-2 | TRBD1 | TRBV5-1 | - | CASSSGQGRTGELFF | TGCGCCAGCAGCTCGGGACAGGGGCGGACCGGGGAGCTGTTTTTT
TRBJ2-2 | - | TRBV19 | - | CASSIRVGATGELFF | TGTGCCAGTAGTATCAGAGTAGGGGCGACCGGGGAGCTGTTTTTT
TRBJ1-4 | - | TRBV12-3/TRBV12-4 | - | CASSTGDNEKLFF | TGTGCCAGCAGTACGGGGGATAATGAAAAACTGTTTTTT
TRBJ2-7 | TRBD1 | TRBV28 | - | CASSLSTGAYEQYF | TGTGCCAGCAGTTTATCCACAGGGGCCTACGAGCAGTACTTC
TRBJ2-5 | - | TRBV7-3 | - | CASSLGTQETQYF | TGTGCCAGCAGCTTAGGCACCCAAGAGACCCAGTACTTC
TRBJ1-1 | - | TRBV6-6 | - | CASSYSRGNTEAFF | TGTGCCAGCAGTTACTCGCGGGGGAACACTGAAGCTTTCTTT
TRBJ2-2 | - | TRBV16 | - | CASSEVRRGELFF | TGTGCCAGCAGCGAGGTACGGCGCGGGGAGCTGTTTTTT
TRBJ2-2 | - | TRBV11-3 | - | CASSETGELFF | TGTGCCAGCAGCGAGACCGGGGAGCTGTTTTTT
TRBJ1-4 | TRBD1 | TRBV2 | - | CASSEISEGANGEKLFF | TGTGCCAGCAGTGAGATATCCGAGGGGGCAAATGGAGAAAAACTGTTTTTT
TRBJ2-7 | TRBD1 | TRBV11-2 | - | CASSLGTGGGQYF | TGTGCCAGCAGCTTAGGCACAGGGGGTGGGCAGTACTTC
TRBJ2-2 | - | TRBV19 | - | CASSISTGRVLAGELFF | TGTGCCAGTAGTATCAGTACGGGCAGGGTATTGGCCGGGGAGCTGTTTTTT
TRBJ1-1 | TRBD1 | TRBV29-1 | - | CSVAGDRGRTEAFF | TGCAGCGTAGCTGGCGACAGGGGGCGAACTGAAGCTTTCTTT
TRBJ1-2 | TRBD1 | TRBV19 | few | CASSIMTGEYNGYTF | TGTGCCAGTAGTATAATGACAGGGGAGTATAATGGCTACACCTTC
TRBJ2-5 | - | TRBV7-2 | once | CASSAGLTQETQYF | TGTGCCAGCAGCGCAGGACTTACTCAAGAGACCCAGTACTTC
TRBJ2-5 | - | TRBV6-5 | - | CASQGHRAETQYF | TGTGCCAGCCAGGGACACCGGGCGGAGACCCAGTACTTC
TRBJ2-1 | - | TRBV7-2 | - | CASTFSSYNEQFF | TGTGCCAGCACCTTTAGCTCCTACAATGAGCAGTTCTTC
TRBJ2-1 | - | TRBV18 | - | CASSPDSSKSSYNEQFF | TGTGCCAGCTCACCGGACTCGAGTAAAAGCTCCTACAATGAGCAGTTCTTC
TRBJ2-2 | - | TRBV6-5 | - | CASSYSLEGNTGELFF | TGTGCCAGCAGTTACTCGCTGGAGGGTAACACCGGGGAGCTGTTTTTT
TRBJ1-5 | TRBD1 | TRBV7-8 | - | CASSLVGTDLYSNQPQHF | TGTGCCAGCAGCTTAGTGGGGACAGATTTATATAGCAATCAGCCCCAGCATTTT
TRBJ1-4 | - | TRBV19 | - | CASSIGGNEKLFF | TGTGCCAGTAGTATAGGAGGGAATGAAAAACTGTTTTTT
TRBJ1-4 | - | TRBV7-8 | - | CASSLGRLNNEKLFF | TGTGCCAGCAGCTTAGGGAGACTGAATAATGAAAAACTGTTTTTT
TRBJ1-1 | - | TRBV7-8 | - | CASSPLRGEAFF | TGTGCCAGCAGCCCCTTAAGGGGGGAAGCTTTCTTT
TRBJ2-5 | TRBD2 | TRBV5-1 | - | CASSLGVAGVETQYF | TGCGCCAGCAGCTTGGGAGTAGCGGGAGTGGAGACCCAGTACTTC
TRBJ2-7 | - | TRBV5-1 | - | CASSLRGTAYEQYF | TGCGCCAGCAGCTTGAGAGGGACTGCCTACGAGCAGTACTTC
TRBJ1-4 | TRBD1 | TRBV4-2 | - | CASSGDSVEKLFF | TGTGCCAGCAGCGGGGACAGTGTTGAAAAACTGTTTTTT
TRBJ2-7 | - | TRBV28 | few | CASRDSNYEQYF | TGTGCCAGCAGAGACAGCAACTACGAGCAGTACTTC
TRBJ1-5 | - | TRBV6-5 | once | CASSPDSSNQPQHF | TGTGCCAGCAGCCCCGACAGTAGCAATCAGCCCCAGCATTTT
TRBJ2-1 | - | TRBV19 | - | CASTSPAGYNLDNEQFF | TGTGCCAGTACTTCCCCGGCAGGGTATAATCTAGACAATGAGCAGTTCTTC
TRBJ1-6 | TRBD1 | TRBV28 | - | CASTQTGGEGNSPLHF | TGTGCCAGCACTCAGACAGGGGGCGAGGGTAATTCACCCCTCCACTTT
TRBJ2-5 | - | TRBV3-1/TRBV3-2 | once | CASRTKETQYF | TGTGCCAGTAGGACTAAAGAGACCCAGTACTTC
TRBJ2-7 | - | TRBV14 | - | CASSPGTAYFEQYF | TGTGCCAGCAGCCCCGGGACTGCGTATTTTGAGCAGTACTTC
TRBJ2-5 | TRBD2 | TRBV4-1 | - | CASSLAGLPEETQYF | TGCGCCAGCAGCCTAGCGGGACTACCTGAAGAGACCCAGTACTTC
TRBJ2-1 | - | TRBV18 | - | CASSPPVNEQFF | TGTGCCAGCTCACCCCCCGTCAATGAGCAGTTCTTC
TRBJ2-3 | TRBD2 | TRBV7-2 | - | CASSPLATTDTQYF | TGTGCCAGCAGCCCACTAGCGACCACAGATACGCAGTATTTT
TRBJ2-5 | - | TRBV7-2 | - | CASSLVPVFLAQQETQYF | TGTGCCAGCAGCTTAGTTCCCGTGTTTCTAGCGCAGCAAGAGACCCAGTACTTC
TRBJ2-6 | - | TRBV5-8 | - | CASSLLLTSGANVLTF | TGTGCCAGCAGCTTATTGCTGACTTCTGGGGCCAACGTCCTGACTTTC
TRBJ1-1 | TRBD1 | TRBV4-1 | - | CASSQATDRVETEAFF | TGCGCCAGCAGCCAAGCCACGGACAGGGTGGAGACTGAAGCTTTCTTT
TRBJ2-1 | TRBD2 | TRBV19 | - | CASSRTSGSFSYNEQFF | TGTGCCAGTAGTCGGACTAGCGGGAGCTTCTCCTACAATGAGCAGTTCTTC
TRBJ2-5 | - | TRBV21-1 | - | CASSLSEGDPRSQETQYF | TGTGCCAGCAGCCTCTCAGAGGGGGATCCCAGGTCCCAAGAGACCCAGTACTTC
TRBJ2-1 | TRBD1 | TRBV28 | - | CASRGTGSYNEQFF | TGTGCCAGCAGGGGGACAGGCTCCTACAATGAGCAGTTCTTC
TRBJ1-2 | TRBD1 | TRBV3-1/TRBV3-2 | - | CASTDRGGYTF | TGTGCCAGCACGGACAGGGGTGGCTACACCTTC
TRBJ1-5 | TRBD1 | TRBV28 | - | CASSPPGTGGQPQHF | TGTGCCAGCAGTCCCCCGGGGACAGGGGGTCAGCCCCAGCATTTT
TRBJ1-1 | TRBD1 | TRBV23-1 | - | CASSQLDREAEAFF | TGCGCCAGCAGTCAACTCGACAGGGAGGCTGAAGCTTTCTTT
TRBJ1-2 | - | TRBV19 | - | CASRGTLGFHTF | TGTGCCAGTAGAGGGACTTTGGGGTTCCACACCTTC
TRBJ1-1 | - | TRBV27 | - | CASSLLGRGGRTEAFF | TGTGCCAGCAGTTTGTTGGGCCGCGGGGGACGCACTGAAGCTTTCTTT
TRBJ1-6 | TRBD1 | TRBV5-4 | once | CASSGRDRANSPLHF | TGTGCCAGCAGCGGACGCGACAGGGCGAATTCACCCCTCCACTTT
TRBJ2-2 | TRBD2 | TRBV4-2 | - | CASSLQTSGTFGELFF | TGTGCCAGCAGCCTCCAGACTAGCGGGACCTTCGGGGAGCTGTTTTTT
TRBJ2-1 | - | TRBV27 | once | CASSPYLLSSYNEQFF | TGTGCCAGCAGTCCCTACCTCTTGAGCTCCTACAATGAGCAGTTCTTC
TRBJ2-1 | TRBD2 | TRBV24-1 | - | CATSNGRALRYNEQFF | TGTGCCACCAGTAACGGGAGGGCCTTACGGTACAATGAGCAGTTCTTC
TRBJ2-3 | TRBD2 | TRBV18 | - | CASSPPGLAGQHTDTQYF | TGTGCCAGCTCACCACCGGGACTAGCGGGCCAACACACAGATACGCAGTATTTT
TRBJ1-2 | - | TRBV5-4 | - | CASSLGLDYGYTF | TGTGCCAGCAGCTTGGGGTTAGACTATGGCTACACCTTC
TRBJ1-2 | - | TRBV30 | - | CAWRQGLPYGYTF | TGTGCCTGGAGGCAGGGCCTACCCTATGGCTACACCTTC